The present TCR beta chain was sequenced within a study of blood T cell repertoires in COVID-19. In the study overall: The cDNA or gDNA used as material had been derived from T cells, B-cell-depleted T cells, or PBMCs.

Everyone who took part was roughly 18 to 89 years old, and they came from 20 to 25 US areas. Participants' reported clinical history set cohort assignment. Those designated as exposed participants met a COVID-19 case within 2 weeks before study entry. CDR1 SGDLS and CDR2 YYNGEE come from the germline V gene. V gave up 0 bases and J gave up 7 bases, with 10 bases separating them. The length of the CDR3 is 14 residues. Repertoires were generated with immunoSEQ multiplex PCR, while TCRdb's copy carries only in-frame clones and drops some. Here the sample spans 200,000 to 250,000 clones, around 89% being singletons.

The TCR sequence derives from a man aged 30 to 39 who had been exposed to COVID-19. The sample comprised PBMCs or T cells enriched from blood (not recorded which). The genes are TRBV9 and TRBJ2-2, with D perhaps TRBD2 (5 bases). The CDR3 sequence: CASSVVWGDGELFF. The CDR3 DNA reads TGTGCCAGCAGCGTAGTGTGGGGAGACGGGGAGCTGTTTTTT.